This T cell receptor (beta chain) was sequenced during a study of CD8 T cell repertoires and HIV-1 epitope variants. Study-wide background: Controls were a CMV, EBV and flu peptide pool, Ebola AY9 negative control, and no-peptide well. Separate from the cultures, 1M uncultured T cells served as baseline.

General study results and limits: Four or five clonotypes recognized Nef KF9, one HW9, none TAALDMSHF.

V lost 6 bases and J lost 1, with 8 bases in between. Germline V CDR1 and CDR2: SQVTM, ANQGSEA. This CDR3 has 12 residues. In the case of this clone: Its target is not known.

On the immunoSEQ platform, TCR beta CDR3s were sequenced at survey depth. Only in-frame clones appear in the TCRdb table, and some are missing; sequencing was by immunoSEQ multiplex PCR. Among 80,000 to 95,000 clones listed, roughly four fifths were seen once. The sequencing sample was made of uncultured baseline CD8+ T cells from peripheral blood mononuclear cells (PBMCs). The chain recombines TRBV29-1 with TRBJ2-3; D possibly matches TRBD1 or TRBD2 (5 bases each). This sequence was found in a male donor with HIV. The CDR3 DNA reads TGCAGCGTCGGGGCCCGCACAGATACGCAGTATTTT. It yields the protein CSVGARTDTQYF.